Listed below are T cell receptor beta chains from one sample, sequenced in a study of T cell responses to AZD1222 COVID-19 vaccine. The protocol was immunoSEQ multiplex PCR, while the TCRdb copy is restricted to in-frame clones and leaves out a portion. The sample has tens of thousands of clones, around 81% seen once. The sequencing used peripheral blood, collected 28 days after the second AZD1222 dose. Receptors were obtained from an adult who received the AZD1222 COVID-19 vaccine. CDR3s include the opening cysteine and the closing phenylalanine or tryptophan. A D gene is named only where the DNA matches it firmly. Size tells how often a clone was seen (once, few, many) or the class of an expanded clone, and some rows leave it out.

j_gene,v_gene,d_gene,abundance,CDR3aa,CDR3nt
TRBJ2-1,TRBV3-1/TRBV3-2,-,-,CASRPTSTGNEQFF,TGTGCCAGCAGACCTACGAGCACAGGGAATGAGCAGTTCTTC
TRBJ2-5,TRBV6-6,TRBD2,-,CASSLPGTSGGQTQYF,TGTGCCAGCAGTTTACCGGGGACTAGCGGGGGACAGACCCAGTACTTC
TRBJ1-1,TRBV29-1,TRBD1,-,CSGGTALNTEAFF,TGCAGCGGTGGGACAGCCCTTAACACTGAAGCTTTCTTT
TRBJ1-1,TRBV2,-,few,CASSDGGSNTEAFF,TGTGCCAGCAGTGACGGGGGCTCGAACACTGAAGCTTTCTTT
TRBJ2-1,TRBV6-2/TRBV6-3,TRBD2,-,CASSYGPGGPKLQQFF,TGTGCCAGCAGTTACGGGCCGGGAGGGCCTAAGCTCCAGCAGTTCTTC
TRBJ2-5,TRBV5-5,TRBD1,-,CASSWDRGQETQYF,TGTGCCAGCAGCTGGGACAGGGGGCAAGAGACCCAGTACTTC
TRBJ1-1,TRBV11-2,TRBD1,-,CASSLPTGMGTEAFF,TGTGCCAGCAGCTTACCGACAGGGATGGGCACTGAAGCTTTCTTT
TRBJ2-1,TRBV6-6,-,-,CASKNREGVDEQFF,TGTGCCAGCAAGAACAGGGAAGGGGTCGATGAGCAGTTCTTC
TRBJ2-1,TRBV5-1,-,medium-sized,CASSSSGANYNEQFF,TGCGCCAGCAGCTCTTCAGGGGCGAATTACAATGAGCAGTTCTTC
TRBJ2-6,TRBV18,-,-,CASSPLTGANVLTF,TGTGCCAGCTCACCTCTGACTGGGGCCAACGTCCTGACTTTC
TRBJ1-2,TRBV7-2,-,-,CASSLLRDGRGYTF,TGTGCCAGCAGCTTACTTCGGGACGGACGGGGCTACACCTTC
TRBJ2-7,TRBV4-2,TRBD2,-,CASSPDPRASGAYEQYF,TGTGCCAGCAGCCCGGACCCCCGAGCTAGCGGAGCCTACGAGCAGTACTTC
TRBJ2-1,TRBV27,TRBD2,-,CASSTRSSGRPATYNEQFF,TGTGCCAGCAGTACCAGGAGTAGCGGGAGACCGGCCACCTACAATGAGCAGTTCTTC
TRBJ1-2,TRBV3-1/TRBV3-2,-,few,CASSQDRRQFERYTF,TGTGCCAGCAGCCAAGATCGTAGACAGTTCGAGCGCTACACCTTC
TRBJ1-2,TRBV19,-,-,CASRRVGNYGYTF,TGTGCCAGTAGAAGGGTGGGGAACTATGGCTACACCTTC
TRBJ1-6,TRBV19,-,-,CASKGHRNSPLHF,TGTGCCAGTAAGGGACATCGAAATTCACCCCTCCACTTT
TRBJ1-3,TRBV6-4,-,-,CASMGIQLRDTKSSGNTIYF,TGTGCCAGCATGGGGATTCAGCTTCGGGACACAAAGAGCTCTGGAAACACCATATATTTT
TRBJ2-7,TRBV5-1,TRBD1,-,CASSLTTGGASYEQYF,TGCGCCAGCAGCTTGACGACAGGGGGCGCATCCTACGAGCAGTACTTC
TRBJ2-1,TRBV30,TRBD2,few,CALTGGRGYEQFF,TGTGCCTTGACGGGCGGGAGAGGATATGAGCAGTTCTTC
TRBJ2-7,TRBV28,TRBD2,-,CATRGETYEQYF,TGTGCCACCCGGGGGGAAACCTACGAGCAGTACTTC
TRBJ2-7,TRBV18,TRBD2,-,CASSYGLAGADEQYF,TGTGCCAGCTCTTACGGACTAGCGGGAGCGGACGAGCAGTACTTC
TRBJ1-1,TRBV6-5,TRBD1,-,CASSYHDRGRVTEAFF,TGTGCCAGCAGTTACCACGACAGGGGGCGAGTCACTGAAGCTTTCTTT
TRBJ2-1,TRBV4-2,TRBD2,few,CASSTLAGGDNEQFF,TGTGCCAGCAGCACACTAGCGGGAGGAGACAATGAGCAGTTCTTC
TRBJ1-3,TRBV7-2,-,-,CASSLKTIGNTIYF,TGTGCCAGCAGCTTAAAGACCATAGGGAACACCATATATTTT
TRBJ2-7,TRBV7-2,-,-,CASSVQSYEQYF,TGTGCCAGCAGCGTACAATCCTACGAGCAGTACTTC
TRBJ2-1,TRBV29-1,-,-,CSVGVGLNEQFF,TGCAGCGTTGGGGTAGGTCTAAATGAGCAGTTCTTC
TRBJ2-7,TRBV14,TRBD1,-,CASSQDEKRQGRFEQYF,TGTGCCAGCAGCCAAGATGAGAAACGACAGGGCCGTTTTGAGCAGTACTTC
TRBJ2-7,TRBV28,-,-,CAGRAPYEQYF,TGTGCCGGTAGAGCTCCCTACGAGCAGTACTTC
TRBJ2-1,TRBV6-5,-,-,CASSSPGTGKVEQFF,TGTGCCAGCAGTTCCCCCGGGACGGGTAAGGTGGAGCAGTTCTTC
TRBJ2-2,TRBV11-2,-,once,CASRHLTGRTTGELFF,TGTGCCAGCAGACACCTAACGGGGAGGACCACCGGGGAGCTGTTTTTT
TRBJ1-5,TRBV6-5,TRBD1,-,CASRTGDQPQHF,TGTGCCAGCAGGACAGGGGATCAGCCCCAGCATTTT
TRBJ2-7,TRBV28,TRBD2,-,CASSLGTSGSYEQYF,TGTGCCAGCAGTTTGGGGACTAGCGGGTCCTACGAGCAGTACTTC
TRBJ2-1,TRBV19,TRBD2,-,CASSGAGGGYEQFF,TGTGCCAGTAGCGGAGCGGGAGGAGGCTATGAGCAGTTCTTC
TRBJ2-1,TRBV7-2,-,-,CASRPPGARYNEQFF,TGTGCCAGCAGGCCCCCGGGGGCTCGGTACAATGAGCAGTTCTTC